The 12 T cell receptor beta chains presented below share a single source sample, sequenced in a study of OX40 agonist ivuxolimab in advanced cancers. Data came from immunoSEQ multiplex PCR; TCRdb stores just in-frame clones and leaves some out. Found here are over 95,000 clones, around 95% of them singletons; the top ten hold just over 2%. Sequencing used CD4+ or CD8+ T cells sorted from blood, obtained in a trial of the OX40 agonist ivuxolimab. The receptors come from an adult with an advanced solid tumor such as melanoma, head and neck, liver or kidney cancer.

The rearrangement links TRBV19 to TRBJ2-1; D is perhaps TRBD1 or TRBD2 (5 bases each). The CDR3 runs to 12 residues. With 7 bases removed from V and 10 bases from J, the gap between germline ends came to 14 bases. In germline, CDR1 is LNHDA, CDR2 SQIVND (reference sequence). CDR3 sequence (DNA): TGTGCCAGTACCCCGACGGGGACCGAGCAGTTCTTC. This encodes CASTPTGTEQFF.

This chain joins TRBV5-6 and TRBJ2-7, with D possibly TRBD2 on 6 matching bases. The CDR3 consists of 15 residues. The V end lost 4 bases, the J end lost 0 bases, and 14 bases lay between the germline ends. CDR1 and CDR2 (germline): SGHDT, YYEEEE. The DNA of the CDR3 is TGTGCCAGCAGCGGGAGACTAGTTCGCTCCTACGAGCAGTACTTC. It specifies CASSGRLVRSYEQYF.

The J gene is TRBJ1-6, the V gene TRBV5-5, with TRBD1 as a possible D gene (5 bases). CDR1 and CDR2 (germline): SGHKS, YYEKEE (reference sequence). The CDR3 length is 17 residues. The V and J ends lost 3 bases and 0 bases respectively, with 13 bases between them. CDR3 sequence: CASSWGLSLSYNSPLHF. For the CDR3, the DNA is TGTGCCAGCAGCTGGGGACTGAGCCTCTCCTATAATTCACCCCTCCACTTT.

The J gene is TRBJ2-3, the V gene TRBV7-2, with D unclear. CDR3 length equals 15 residues. The V gene lost 5 bases and the J gene lost 1 base, with 13 bases spanning the gap. Germline V gene lookup returns CDR1 SGHTA and CDR2 FQGNSA. The CDR3 coding sequence is TGTGCCAGCAGCCCTCAGAATCACCGCACAGATACGCAGTATTTT. It is translated as CASSPQNHRTDTQYF.

The V call is TRBV7-9, the J call TRBJ1-1; tentatively, D is TRBD1 (5 bases). Trimming removed 3 bases at V and 10 bases at J, with 15 bases between. Germline CDR1 and CDR2: SEHNR and FQNEAQ (reference sequence). This CDR3 comprises 13 residues. The CDR3 region has the DNA TGTGCCAGCAGCTTTTTTGGGGACGAAGGAGCTTTCTTT. This encodes CASSFFGDEGAFF.

The rearrangement joins TRBV27 to TRBJ1-1; D might be TRBD1 (5 bases). CDR1 and CDR2 from the germline V gene are MNHEY and SMNVEV (reference sequence). Trimming stripped 8 bases from V and 6 bases from J, with 16 bases between. The CDR3 runs 13 residues. CDR3 in amino acids: CASRPREEPEAFF. In DNA, the CDR3 is TGTGCCAGCCGCCCCAGGGAAGAGCCTGAAGCTTTCTTT.

V usage is TRBV21-1 and J usage is TRBJ2-5; the table gives TRBD2 as D, unverified against the DNA. TRBV21-1 is a documented pseudogene. The CDR3 is 17 amino acids. The CDR3 DNA sequence: TGTGCCAGCAGCAAAGCTAAACCGGGACTAACCGAAGAGACCCAGTACTTC. Its protein product is CASSKAKPGLTEETQYF.

The chain has TRBV5-6 and TRBJ2-7; D remains ambiguous. Germline V lookup: CDR1 SGHDT, CDR2 YYEEEE. This CDR3 spans 14 amino acids. Trimming left V 1 base short and J 5 bases short, with 13 bases between. The CDR3 protein is CASSLNGQAHEQYF. The CDR3 nucleotides read TGTGCCAGCAGCTTGAATGGCCAGGCCCACGAGCAGTACTTC.

The gene calls are TRBV11-1 and TRBJ2-7, with D tentatively TRBD2 (6 bases). Germline CDR1 SGHAT, CDR2 FQDESV (reference sequence). The CDR3 sequence is 15 residues long. Trimming stripped 2 bases from V and 0 bases from J, with 11 bases between. CDR3 nucleotides: TGTGCCAGCAGCTTAATATCGGGGGACTCCTACGAGCAGTACTTC. Its translation is CASSLISGDSYEQYF. The variable domain in full, completed from reference TRBV11-1 and TRBJ2-7, reads EAEVAQSPRYKITEKSQAVAFWCDPISGHATLYWYRQILGQGPELLVQFQDESVVDDSQLPKDRFSAERLKGVDSTLKIQPAELGDSAMYLCASSLISGDSYEQYFGPGTRLTVT.

V and J are TRBV7-9 and TRBJ1-2; 9 bases are shared with TRBD1. CDR3 length: 16 residues. The V gene's germline CDR1 is SEHNR and CDR2 FQNEAQ (reference sequence). Trimming at V came to 3 bases and at J to 4 bases, leaving 9 bases not matched to a gene. The CDR3 region is CASSFQGTGRPYGYTF. DNA for the CDR3: TGTGCCAGCAGCTTTCAAGGGACAGGGAGGCCCTATGGCTACACCTTC.

The chain recombines TRBV5-8 with TRBJ2-5; TRBD1 matches at 11 bases. Germline loops: CDR1 SGHTS, CDR2 YDEGEE. V shed 3 bases, J shed 1 base, and the junction held 11 bases outside the gene matches. This CDR3 has 18 amino acids. CDR3 sequence (DNA): TGTGCCAGCAGCTCCGGGGACAGGGGGGGAGGATTCCAAGAGACCCAGTACTTC. Encoded protein: CASSSGDRGGGFQETQYF.

The gene calls are TRBV5-6 and TRBJ2-5, with D possibly TRBD1 on 5 matching bases. The DNA end lines up better with TRBJ2-7; the J call may be wrong. Per the germline V gene, CDR1 is SGHDT and CDR2 is YYEEEE. The CDR3 is made up of 12 amino acids. The CDR3 sequence: CASSWIGDEQYF. CDR3 sequence (DNA): TGTGCCAGCAGCTGGATAGGGGACGAGCAGTACTTC.